This T cell receptor (beta chain) comes out of a study of blood T cell repertoires in COVID-19. Study at large: Spain, Italy and the United States supplied samples that represented acute and convalescent COVID-19. PBMCs, B-cell-depleted T cells, or T cells were the source of the cDNA or gDNA that made up the material.

Germline CDR1 reads MGHRA; CDR2 reads YSYEKL. The V gene lost 2 bases and the J gene lost 5 bases, with 10 bases spanning the gap. The CDR3 spans 15 residues. TCRdb keeps only in-frame clones here, not all; method: immunoSEQ multiplex PCR. The sample consists of hundreds of thousands of clones, almost 90% of them appearing once. The genes are TRBV4-1 and TRBJ1-6, with a weak D call TRBD1 (5 bases). The sequenced sample consisted of peripheral blood. The clonotype originates from a man older than 75 with acute or convalescent COVID-19. CDR3 nucleotide sequence: TGCGCCAGCAGCCAAAGAACAGGCAATAATTCACCCCTCCACTTT. It is translated as CASSQRTGNNSPLHF.